A selection of T cell receptor beta chains follows, all from one sample in a study of regulatory T cells in long-lasting Graves disease. One entry per CDR3 protein, called by TCRdb with MiXCR from the multiplex PCR reads. This repertoire shows about 530,000 distinct CDR3 sequences, 15% to 20% found once; its top ten account for 20% to 25%. The same sample was also used in a study of T cells in Graves' hyperthyroidism and ophthalmopathy.

The sample in question was peripheral blood mononuclear cells (PBMCs), obtained at new diagnosis, from a patient treated with antithyroid drugs. These receptors were obtained from a woman in her forties or fifties with Graves disease. Both conserved end residues are trimmed from each CDR3. Fields, in order: J gene, D gene, V gene, CDR3 protein. A D gene is named only where the DNA matches it firmly.

TRBJ1-5 NA TRBV30 AWSSGLYQPQH
TRBJ1-1 NA TRBV20-1 SAVEEMNTEAF
TRBJ2-1 NA TRBV19 ASSMVLNEQF
TRBJ1-1 TRBD1 TRBV3-1 ASSWTGGGSAEAF
TRBJ1-1 NA TRBV4-1 ASSQGPGSGSTEAF
TRBJ1-1 TRBD1 TRBV25-1 ASTFSQGATEAF
TRBJ2-5 TRBD2 TRBV9 ASSVFAGGAKETQY
TRBJ2-1 NA TRBV20-1 SANSRRSSYNEQF
TRBJ2-7 TRBD1 TRBV5-5 ASSSTGGSNEQY
TRBJ1-2 NA TRBV18 VSSQGVYGYT
TRBJ1-5 NA TRBV19 ASSFAGTPVSNQPQH
TRBJ1-1 NA TRBV6-9 ASSSPNRAAF